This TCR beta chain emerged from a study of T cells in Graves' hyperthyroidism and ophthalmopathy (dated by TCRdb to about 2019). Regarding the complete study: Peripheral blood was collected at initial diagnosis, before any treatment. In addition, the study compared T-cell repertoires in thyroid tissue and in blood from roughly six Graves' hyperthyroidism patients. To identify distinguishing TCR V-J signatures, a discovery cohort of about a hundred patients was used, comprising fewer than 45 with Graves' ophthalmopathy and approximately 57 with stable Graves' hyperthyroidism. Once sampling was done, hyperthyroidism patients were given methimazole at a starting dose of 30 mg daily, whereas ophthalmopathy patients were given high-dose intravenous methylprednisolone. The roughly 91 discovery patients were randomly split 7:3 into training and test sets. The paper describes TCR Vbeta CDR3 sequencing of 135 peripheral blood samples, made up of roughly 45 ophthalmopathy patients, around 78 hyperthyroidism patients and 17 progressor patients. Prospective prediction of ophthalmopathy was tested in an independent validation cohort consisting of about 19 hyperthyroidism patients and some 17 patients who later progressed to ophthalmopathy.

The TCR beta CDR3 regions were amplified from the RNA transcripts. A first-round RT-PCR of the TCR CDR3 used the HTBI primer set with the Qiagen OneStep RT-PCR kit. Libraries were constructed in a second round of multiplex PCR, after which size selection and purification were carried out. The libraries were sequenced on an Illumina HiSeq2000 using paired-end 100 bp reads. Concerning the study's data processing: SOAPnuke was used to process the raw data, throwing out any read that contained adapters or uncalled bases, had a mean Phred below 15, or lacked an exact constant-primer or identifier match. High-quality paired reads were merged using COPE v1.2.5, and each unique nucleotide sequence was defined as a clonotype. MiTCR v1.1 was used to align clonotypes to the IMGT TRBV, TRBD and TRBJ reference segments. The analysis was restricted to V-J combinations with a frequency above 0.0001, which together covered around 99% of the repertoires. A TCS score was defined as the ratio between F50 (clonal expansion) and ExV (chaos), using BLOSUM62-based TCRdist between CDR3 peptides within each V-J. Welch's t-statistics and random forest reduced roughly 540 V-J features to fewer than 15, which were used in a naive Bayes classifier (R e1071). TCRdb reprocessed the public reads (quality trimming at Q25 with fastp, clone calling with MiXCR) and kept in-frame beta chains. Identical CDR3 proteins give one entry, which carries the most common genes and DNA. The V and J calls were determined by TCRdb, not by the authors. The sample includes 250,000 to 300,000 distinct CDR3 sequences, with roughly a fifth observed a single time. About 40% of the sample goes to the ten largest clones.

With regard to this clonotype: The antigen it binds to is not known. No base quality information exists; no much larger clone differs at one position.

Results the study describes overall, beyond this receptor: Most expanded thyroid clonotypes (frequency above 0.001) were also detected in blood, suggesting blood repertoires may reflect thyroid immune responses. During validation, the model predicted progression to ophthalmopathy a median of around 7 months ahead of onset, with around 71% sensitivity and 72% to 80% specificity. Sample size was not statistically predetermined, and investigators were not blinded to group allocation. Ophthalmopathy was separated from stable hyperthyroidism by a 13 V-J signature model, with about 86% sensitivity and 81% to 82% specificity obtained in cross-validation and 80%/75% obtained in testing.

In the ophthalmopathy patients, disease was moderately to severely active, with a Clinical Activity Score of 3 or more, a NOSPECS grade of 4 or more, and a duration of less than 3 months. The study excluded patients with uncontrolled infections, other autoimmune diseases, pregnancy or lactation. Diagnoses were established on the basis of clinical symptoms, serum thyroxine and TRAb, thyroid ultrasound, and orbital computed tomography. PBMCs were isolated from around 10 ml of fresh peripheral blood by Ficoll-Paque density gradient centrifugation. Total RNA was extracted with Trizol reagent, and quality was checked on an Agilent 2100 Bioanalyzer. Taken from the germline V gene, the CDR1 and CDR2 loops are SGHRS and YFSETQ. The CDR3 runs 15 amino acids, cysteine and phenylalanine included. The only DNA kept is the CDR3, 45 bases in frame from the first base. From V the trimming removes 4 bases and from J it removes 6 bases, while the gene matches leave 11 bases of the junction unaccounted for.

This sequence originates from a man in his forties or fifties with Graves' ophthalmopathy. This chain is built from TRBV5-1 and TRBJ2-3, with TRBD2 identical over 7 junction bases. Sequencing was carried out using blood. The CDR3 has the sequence CASSRGDGIGDTQYF. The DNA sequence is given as TGCGCCAGCAGCCGGGGGGACGGGATCGGGGATACGCAGTATTTT.